This section outlines one TCR beta chain sequence together with its context. Its antigen is not identified. This table comes from immunoSEQ multiplex PCR, and its TCRdb copy is limited to in-frame clones, with some not included. The table includes 50,000 to 70,000 clones, less than 85% detected once. The source of the sample is a study of T cell clones after liver transplantation. General study results and limits: Compared with third party-reactive sequences, donor-reactive ones declined more, independent of withdrawal success.

Germline CDR1 is MDHEN and CDR2 is SYDVKM. The CDR3 sequence is 13 residues long. The trim removed 10 bases at V and 4 bases at J, leaving 7 bases unmatched. Unstimulated PBMCs were sorted into CD3+CD4+ and CD3+CD8+ populations. This sequence originates from a human patient who received a liver transplant. Part of the T cells may come from the graft donor. The chain is built from TRBV28 and TRBJ2-4; TRBD1 matches at 7 bases. The source was CD4+ T cells from blood, collected at the 15-month timepoint. CDR3 region: CATFGTDKNIQYF. DNA of the CDR3: TGTGCCACCTTCGGGACAGATAAAAACATTCAGTACTTC.